This T cell receptor beta chain was identified in a study of CD8+CD57+ T cells in acquired aplastic anemia. It was genomic DNA that served as the template for profiling TCR beta VDJ and CDR3. MiXCR was run by TCRdb on the reads, yielding one entry per CDR3 protein. Of around 430,000 distinct CDR3 sequences listed, around a third are singletons. The CDR3 extends over 13 amino acids. Germline CDR1 and CDR2: SEHNR and FQNEAQ (reference sequence). With 1 base removed from V and 5 bases from J, the gap between germline ends came to 8 bases. CD8+CD57+ cell expansion, shown by flow cytometry, had occurred in the patients selected for sequencing. Severe acquired aplastic anemia was diagnosed in all patients.

The V call is TRBV7-9, the J call TRBJ1-1; D not certain. Input material: sorted CD4+, CD8+, or CD8+CD57+ T cells (not recorded which) from PBMCs. The origin of this receptor is a human donor with aplastic anemia. Here the CDR3 reads CASSLDVLTEAFF. The CDR3 DNA reads as TGTGCCAGCAGCTTAGACGTTTTGACTGAAGCTTTCTTT.